These 25 T cell receptor beta chains came from one sample sequenced in a study of blood T cell repertoires in COVID-19 (TCRdb year 2020). Library preparation was by the immunoSEQ multiplex PCR assay. As stored in TCRdb, this immuneACCESS dataset retains in-frame rearrangements with V and J assigned. A fraction of the clones does not appear; measured against another copy, unresolved V genes explain less than half of the discrepancy, and the remainder lacks a known reason. This sample is represented by about 54,000 clones; 85% of them were singletons. 4% to 5.5% of the sample lies in the top ten. Input material: peripheral blood. These receptors were taken from a man in his forties or fifties with active COVID-19.

V is TRBV27 and J is TRBJ2-5, with D perhaps TRBD2 (5 bases). CDR3 length: 13 amino acids. The V end lost 3 bases, the J end lost 3 bases, and 8 bases lay between the germline ends. Germline V gene sequence: CDR1 MNHEY, CDR2 SMNVEV (reference sequence). The CDR3 loop reads CASSFIGEETQYF. As DNA, the CDR3 is TGTGCCAGCAGTTTCATCGGGGAAGAGACCCAGTACTTC.

CDR3 in amino acids: CASSWGTGAGNTIYF. CDR3 DNA: TGCGCCAGCAGCTGGGGGACAGGGGCTGGAAACACCATATATTTT. This chain joins TRBV5-1 and TRBJ1-3, with 10 bases aligning to TRBD1. Germline V CDR1 and CDR2: SGHRS, YFSETQ. Trimming took 3 bases from V and 2 from J; bases not matched to a gene: 2. The CDR3 spans 15 residues.

The chain recombines TRBV30 with TRBJ2-3; the match to TRBD1 covers 8 bases. CDR1 and CDR2 from the germline V gene are GTSNPN and SVGIG (reference sequence). The CDR3 runs to 15 residues. The ends lost 1 base at V and 0 bases at J; junction bases unmatched: 3. CDR3 loop: CAWSGAGGSTDTQYF. The DNA of the CDR3 is TGTGCCTGGAGTGGGGCAGGGGGCAGCACAGATACGCAGTATTTT.

V gene TRBV3-1 (or the pseudogene TRBV3-2) combines with J gene TRBJ2-1; 15 bases agree with TRBD2. V lost 4 bases and J lost 9; bases outside the gene matches: 7. The CDR3 consists of 16 residues. Germline CDR1 reads LGHDT; CDR2 reads YNNKEL (reference sequence). DNA for the CDR3: TGTGCCAGCAGCCGCCGGACTAGCGGGAGGGAAGGTGAGCAGTTCTTC. Its translation: CASSRRTSGREGEQFF.

The chain links TRBV27 to TRBJ1-5; TRBD1 aligns across 7 bases. Germline V gives CDR1 MNHEY, CDR2 SMNVEV (reference sequence). The CDR3 sequence is 16 residues long. V lost 5 bases, J lost 1 base, and 8 bases stayed unmatched. CDR3 residues: CASSVRQGSSNQPQHF. The CDR3 region has the DNA TGTGCCAGCAGTGTAAGACAGGGTTCAAGCAATCAGCCCCAGCATTTT.

This clone was recorded once. This rearrangement joins TRBV18 to TRBJ2-1; 9 bases are shared with TRBD1. Germline-derived CDR1 and CDR2 are KGHSH and LQKENI. The CDR3 runs 15 residues. With 6 bases clipped from V and 9 bases from J, the junction kept 12 bases outside the gene matches. The CDR3: CASSTGTGRRGEQFF. The CDR3 DNA is TGTGCCAGCTCCACCGGGACAGGGAGACGAGGTGAGCAGTTCTTC.

The V and J genes are TRBV30 and TRBJ1-6, with TRBD1 identical over 8 bases. Germline values: CDR1 GTSNPN, CDR2 SVGIG (reference sequence). The CDR3 loop spans 18 amino acids. V gave up 0 bases and J gave up 7 bases; unmatched junction bases: 14. CDR3 region: CAWSVPALGTGLNSPLHF. CDR3 nucleotide sequence: TGTGCCTGGAGTGTCCCCGCTCTCGGGACAGGTCTGAATTCACCCCTCCACTTT.

The rearrangement joins TRBV12-5 to TRBJ2-3, with TRBD1 as a possible D gene (5 bases). From germline, CDR1 is LGHNT and CDR2 FRNRAP. The CDR3 totals 14 residues. Trimming shortened V by 1 base and J by 4 bases, and 9 bases separated the two germline ends. The CDR3 here is CASGLDGHADTQYF. The CDR3 nucleotides are TGTGCTAGTGGTTTGGACGGACACGCAGATACGCAGTATTTT.

This chain uses TRBV6-5 with TRBJ2-3; D is perhaps TRBD2 (5 bases). Germline V gene data show CDR1 as MNHEY and CDR2 as SVGAGI. CDR3 length: 14 amino acids. V lost 5 bases and J lost 0, with 9 bases in between. The CDR3 region has the DNA TGTGCCAGCAGTCGGGAAACCAGCACAGATACGCAGTATTTT. Residues: CASSRETSTDTQYF.

The chain carries TRBV27 and TRBJ2-1; D remains ambiguous. This CDR3 region has 14 residues. Looked up from germline, CDR1 is MNHEY and CDR2 is SMNVEV (reference sequence). V was clipped by 3 bases and J by 8 bases, with 14 bases between them. The CDR3, as DNA: TGTGCCAGCAGTTTCTTGTCAGGTCAACATGAGCAGTTCTTC. Translated: CASSFLSGQHEQFF.

The J gene is TRBJ2-2, the V gene TRBV3-1 (or the pseudogene TRBV3-2); 11 bases match TRBD2. V dropped 7 bases and J dropped 1; count of bases not matched to a gene: 5. CDR3 length: 16 amino acids. CDR1 is LGHDT and CDR2 is YNNKEL in the germline V gene (reference sequence). CDR3 loop: CASNLAGGGNTGELFF. CDR3 sequence (DNA): TGTGCCAGCAACCTAGCGGGAGGAGGGAACACCGGGGAGCTGTTTTTT.

This rearrangement joins TRBV2 to TRBJ1-5, with 7 bases lining up with TRBD1. Germline assignment: CDR1 SNHLY and CDR2 FYNNEI. With 6 bases clipped from V and 4 bases from J, the junction kept 9 bases outside the gene matches. The CDR3 spans 15 residues. The CDR3 DNA is TGTGCCAGCAGGGGGACAGTTATTGGGAATCAGCCCCAGCATTTT. Translated: CASRGTVIGNQPQHF.

The chain joins TRBV7-3 to TRBJ1-1, with 8 bases identical to TRBD1. The CDR3 is 13 residues long. V dropped 5 bases and J dropped 7; count of bases not matched to a gene: 6. Germline V gene lookup returns CDR1 SGHTA and CDR2 FQGTGA. CDR3: CASSPDRGGEAFF. CDR3 DNA: TGTGCCAGCAGCCCCGACAGGGGTGGTGAAGCTTTCTTT.

The V gene is TRBV7-9, the J gene TRBJ2-7; 10 bases are shared with TRBD2. CDR1 and CDR2 from the germline V gene are SEHNR and FQNEAQ (reference sequence). This CDR3 is built from 16 residues. With 0 bases clipped from V and 4 bases from J, the junction kept 6 bases outside the gene matches. CDR3 protein: CASSLAASGGKYEQYF. CDR3 coding DNA: TGTGCCAGCAGCTTAGCAGCTAGCGGGGGAAAGTACGAGCAGTACTTC.

V gene TRBV7-3 combines with J gene TRBJ2-1; 14 bases map to TRBD2. The CDR3 is 16 residues long. The trim removed 5 bases at V and 8 bases at J, leaving 8 bases unmatched. The germline V gene has CDR1 SGHTA and CDR2 FQGTGA. CDR3 region: CASSLGTSGRIYEQFF. Written as DNA, the CDR3 is TGTGCCAGCAGCCTCGGGACTAGCGGGAGAATTTATGAGCAGTTCTTC.

The rearrangement uses TRBV9 and TRBJ2-2; 15 nucleotides agree with TRBD2. V dropped 1 base and J dropped 6; count of bases not matched to a gene: 13. There are 20 residues in the CDR3. CDR1 is SGDLS, CDR2 YYNGEE, per germline. The CDR3 is CASSVRRTSGRVVSAGELFF. The CDR3 DNA reads as TGTGCCAGCAGCGTAAGAAGGACTAGCGGGAGGGTCGTAAGCGCCGGGGAGCTGTTTTTT.

This clone appeared a few times. The J gene is TRBJ1-1, the V gene TRBV11-2, with 8 bases lining up with TRBD1. This CDR3 contains 15 residues. CDR1 is SGHAT and CDR2 is FQNNGV in the germline V gene. Germline trimming cut 5 bases from V and 5 bases from J; bases unmatched to any gene: 10. DNA of the CDR3: TGTGCCAGCAGCCAAGCACCCCGACAGGGGACTGAAGCTTTCTTT. Its translation: CASSQAPRQGTEAFF.

This clone was recorded only once. V is TRBV7-2 and J is TRBJ2-1; 7 nucleotides line up with TRBD1. V gave up 4 bases and J gave up 3 bases; unmatched junction bases: 9. The CDR3 is made up of 16 amino acids. Germline V gene sequence: CDR1 SGHTA, CDR2 FQGNSA. The CDR3 loop is CASSSLDRAGYNEQFF. CDR3 bases: TGTGCCAGCAGCTCCCTAGACAGGGCTGGCTACAATGAGCAGTTCTTC. Variable domain in full (rest from reference TRBV7-2 and TRBJ2-1): GAGVSQSPSNKVTEKGKDVELRCDPISGHTALYWYRQSLGQGLEFLIYFQGNSAPDKSGLPSDRFSAERTGGSVSTLTIQRTQQEDSAVYLCASSSLDRAGYNEQFFGPGTRLTVL.

This chain links TRBV5-1 with TRBJ2-1, with unresolved D. CDR3 size: 14 residues. Germline loops: CDR1 SGHRS, CDR2 YFSETQ. V shed 0 bases and J shed 8 bases, with 12 bases lying between them. As DNA, the CDR3 is TGCGCCAGCAGCTTGGAGACTCGGTGGGATGAGCAGTTCTTC. This sequence encodes CASSLETRWDEQFF.

This clone was picked up one time. The chain recombines TRBV5-1 with TRBJ2-1; the D gene is possibly TRBD2 (6 bases). This CDR3 comprises 15 residues. Trimming shortened V by 4 bases and J by 9 bases, and 20 bases separated the two germline ends. Germline V gives CDR1 SGHRS, CDR2 YFSETQ. The DNA of the CDR3 is TGCGCCAGCAGCCTCTCGGGACTGTCAAGCGGTGAGCAGTTCTTC. Amino acid sequence: CASSLSGLSSGEQFF.

The V gene is TRBV6-6, the J gene TRBJ2-1, with 10 bases identical to TRBD2. The germline CDR1 and CDR2 sequences are MNHNY and SVGAGI (reference sequence). The V gene end was trimmed by 5 bases and the J gene end by 6 bases; junction bases not matched to a gene: 7. The CDR3 consists of 15 residues. In nucleotides, the CDR3 is TGTGCCAGCAGTCTAGCGGGAGACTACTCCAATGAGCAGTTCTTC. As protein: CASSLAGDYSNEQFF.

The count of this clone is one. The V and J genes are TRBV27 and TRBJ1-1, with 8 positions matching TRBD1. The junction had 11 bases not matched to a gene; V was cut back by 2 bases and J by 6 bases. CDR3 length equals 16 residues. Germline CDR1 and CDR2: MNHEY and SMNVEV (reference sequence). CDR3 sequence: CASSLHLHRGEAEAFF. The CDR3 nucleotides read TGTGCCAGCAGTTTACACCTACACAGGGGGGAGGCTGAAGCTTTCTTT.

The V and J genes are TRBV28 and TRBJ1-6; D unresolved. V gave up 5 bases and J gave up 8 bases, with 13 bases separating them. CDR1 is MDHEN, CDR2 SYDVKM, per germline. CDR3 size: 14 residues. CDR3 protein: CASSPPPSHSPLHF. The CDR3 DNA sequence: TGTGCCAGCAGTCCCCCCCCCAGTCATTCACCCCTCCACTTT.

The rearrangement joins TRBV18 to TRBJ2-1, with 11 bases aligning to TRBD2. The germline CDR1 and CDR2 sequences are KGHSH and LQKENI. V lost 3 bases, J lost 2 bases, and 6 bases stayed unmatched. The CDR3 is 17 amino acids. The CDR3 coding sequence is TGTGCCAGCTCACCCGAAAGACTAGCGGGGACCTACAATGAGCAGTTCTTC. Encoded protein: CASSPERLAGTYNEQFF.

The V gene is TRBV28, the J gene TRBJ2-7; tentatively, D is TRBD1 (5 bases). V was clipped by 5 bases and J by 1 base, with 15 bases between them. The CDR3 sequence is 15 residues long. Germline CDR1 is MDHEN and CDR2 is SYDVKM. The chain's CDR3 is CASSPPGQISYEQYF. For the CDR3, the DNA is TGTGCCAGCAGTCCCCCAGGGCAGATTTCCTACGAGCAGTACTTC.